These T cell receptor beta chains were read from a single sample in a study of T cells in Graves' hyperthyroidism and ophthalmopathy. Using its own MiXCR run on the multiplex PCR reads, TCRdb lists one record per CDR3 protein. The table lists about 420,000 distinct CDR3 sequences, around a sixth of them singletons. The sequenced sample consisted of blood. Receptors were obtained from a woman aged 18-29 years with Graves' hyperthyroidism. Both conserved end residues are part of each CDR3. The order of the fields is D gene, V gene, J gene, clone size, CDR3 protein, CDR3 DNA. A D gene is named only where the DNA matches it firmly. Clone size is not always given. Where it is, it says once, few, many or a class for expanded clones.

d_call: -; v_call: TRBV28; j_call: TRBJ2-3; clone_size: many; cdr3_aa: CASSFSDSGTQYF; cdr3_nt: TGTGCCAGCAGTTTTTCGGACAGTGGTACGCAGTATTTT
d_call: -; v_call: TRBV20-1; j_call: TRBJ2-5; clone_size: many; cdr3_aa: CSARVPRGETQYF; cdr3_nt: TGCAGTGCTAGAGTCCCTCGGGGTGAGACCCAGTACTTC
d_call: TRBD1; v_call: TRBV4-3; j_call: TRBJ2-5; clone_size: -; cdr3_aa: CASSQDVGDRQETQYF; cdr3_nt: TGCGCCAGCAGCCAAGATGTTGGGGACAGACAAGAGACCCAGTACTTC
d_call: TRBD1; v_call: TRBV6-2/TRBV6-3; j_call: TRBJ2-1; clone_size: -; cdr3_aa: CASSPGQGAVNEQFF; cdr3_nt: TGTGCCAGCAGCCCGGGACAGGGGGCAGTCAATGAGCAGTTCTTC
d_call: -; v_call: TRBV27; j_call: TRBJ1-1; clone_size: many; cdr3_aa: CASSPTGPDTEAFF; cdr3_nt: TGTGCCAGCAGCCCGACGGGGCCGGACACTGAAGCTTTCTTT
d_call: -; v_call: TRBV6-2/TRBV6-3; j_call: TRBJ2-7; clone_size: many; cdr3_aa: CASSTTGSSSYEQYF; cdr3_nt: TGTGCCAGCAGTACCACAGGTTCCAGCTCCTACGAGCAGTACTTC
d_call: -; v_call: TRBV12-3/TRBV12-4; j_call: TRBJ1-1; clone_size: many; cdr3_aa: CASGKGQTLNTEAFF; cdr3_nt: TGTGCCAGCGGAAAAGGACAGACCTTGAACACTGAAGCTTTCTTT
d_call: -; v_call: TRBV6-1; j_call: TRBJ1-6; clone_size: -; cdr3_aa: CASSLQGMRNSPLHF; cdr3_nt: TGTGCCAGCAGTTTACAGGGAATGCGGAATTCACCCCTCCACTTT
d_call: -; v_call: TRBV4-1; j_call: TRBJ1-4; clone_size: -; cdr3_aa: CASSQYRGGSNEKLFF; cdr3_nt: TGCGCCAGCAGCCAATACCGGGGGGGTTCGAATGAAAAACTGTTTTTT
d_call: -; v_call: TRBV5-1; j_call: TRBJ2-3; clone_size: few; cdr3_aa: CASTVPPDTQYF; cdr3_nt: TGCGCCAGCACCGTCCCCCCCGATACGCAGTATTTT
d_call: TRBD1; v_call: TRBV15; j_call: TRBJ1-2; clone_size: many; cdr3_aa: CATSGRQGTAVYGYTF; cdr3_nt: TGTGCCACCAGCGGAAGACAGGGAACCGCCGTCTATGGCTACACCTTC
d_call: TRBD1; v_call: TRBV12-3/TRBV12-4; j_call: TRBJ1-5; clone_size: many; cdr3_aa: CASSPRQGSNQPQHF; cdr3_nt: TGTGCCAGCAGTCCGCGACAGGGTAGCAATCAGCCCCAGCATTTT
d_call: TRBD1; v_call: TRBV2; j_call: TRBJ2-7; clone_size: few; cdr3_aa: CASRHRGRGEQYF; cdr3_nt: TGTGCCAGCAGGCACAGGGGGCGCGGGGAGCAGTACTTC
d_call: TRBD1; v_call: TRBV6-2/TRBV6-3; j_call: TRBJ2-5; clone_size: -; cdr3_aa: CASSEGTGGAKTQYF; cdr3_nt: TGTGCCAGCAGCGAGGGGACAGGGGGCGCAAAGACCCAGTACTTC
d_call: TRBD2; v_call: TRBV3-1; j_call: TRBJ2-1; clone_size: few; cdr3_aa: CASSQGGATPGGQFF; cdr3_nt: TGTGCCAGCAGCCAAGGAGGGGCTACGCCGGGAGGGCAGTTCTTC
d_call: -; v_call: TRBV7-8; j_call: TRBJ1-5; clone_size: many; cdr3_aa: CASSLGLRGNQPQHF; cdr3_nt: TGTGCCAGCAGCTTAGGACTTCGGGGAAATCAGCCCCAGCATTTT
d_call: TRBD2; v_call: TRBV20-1; j_call: TRBJ2-7; clone_size: many; cdr3_aa: CSASPGPGGYEQYF; cdr3_nt: TGCAGTGCTAGTCCGGGACCGGGAGGTTACGAGCAGTACTTC
d_call: -; v_call: TRBV3-1; j_call: TRBJ1-1; clone_size: -; cdr3_aa: CASSQHTGNTEAFF; cdr3_nt: TGTGCCAGCAGCCAACACACAGGGAACACTGAAGCTTTCTTT
d_call: TRBD1; v_call: TRBV12-3/TRBV12-4; j_call: TRBJ1-6; clone_size: -; cdr3_aa: CASSYGTGGGSPLHF; cdr3_nt: TGTGCCAGCAGTTACGGGACAGGGGGCGGCTCACCCCTCCACTTT
d_call: -; v_call: TRBV7-9; j_call: TRBJ2-5; clone_size: many; cdr3_aa: CASSLKGQTQYF; cdr3_nt: TGTGCCAGCAGCCTTAAAGGGCAGACCCAGTACTTC
d_call: -; v_call: TRBV20-1; j_call: TRBJ2-5; clone_size: many; cdr3_aa: CSASRPSAFQETQYF; cdr3_nt: TGCAGTGCTAGTCGTCCTAGCGCTTTCCAAGAGACCCAGTACTTC
d_call: -; v_call: TRBV12-3/TRBV12-4; j_call: TRBJ1-2; clone_size: -; cdr3_aa: CASSPGPRQPNYGYTF; cdr3_nt: TGTGCCAGCAGCCCTGGGCCGAGACAGCCTAACTATGGCTACACCTTC
d_call: -; v_call: TRBV13; j_call: TRBJ2-2; clone_size: -; cdr3_aa: CASSVSPGDTGELFF; cdr3_nt: TGTGCCAGCAGCGTATCCCCCGGGGACACCGGGGAGCTGTTTTTT
d_call: -; v_call: TRBV20-1; j_call: TRBJ2-1; clone_size: many; cdr3_aa: CSARDGIGTYAPNEQFF; cdr3_nt: TGCAGTGCTAGAGACGGGATCGGGACATATGCCCCCAATGAGCAGTTCTTC
d_call: TRBD2; v_call: TRBV3-1; j_call: TRBJ2-5; clone_size: few; cdr3_aa: CASSHILAGTRETQYF; cdr3_nt: TGTGCCAGCAGCCATATTCTAGCGGGAACGCGGGAGACCCAGTACTTC
d_call: TRBD2; v_call: TRBV20-1; j_call: TRBJ2-7; clone_size: many; cdr3_aa: CSARPPVGGRRNEQYF; cdr3_nt: TGCAGTGCTAGGCCCCCAGTGGGCGGGAGGAGGAACGAGCAGTACTTC
d_call: TRBD2; v_call: TRBV29-1; j_call: TRBJ2-7; clone_size: few; cdr3_aa: CSVDGGRSSYEQYF; cdr3_nt: TGCAGCGTTGACGGCGGGAGGAGCTCCTACGAGCAGTACTTC
d_call: -; v_call: TRBV7-8; j_call: TRBJ2-7; clone_size: many; cdr3_aa: CASSLLPTSTYEQYF; cdr3_nt: TGTGCCAGCAGCTTACTCCCGACTTCGACCTACGAGCAGTACTTC
d_call: TRBD2; v_call: TRBV7-2; j_call: TRBJ2-1; clone_size: many; cdr3_aa: CASSFNSGSSYNEQFF; cdr3_nt: TGTGCCAGCAGCTTTAATAGCGGGAGCTCCTACAATGAGCAGTTCTTC
d_call: TRBD1; v_call: TRBV6-1; j_call: TRBJ2-5; clone_size: many; cdr3_aa: CASKRDRIKETQYF; cdr3_nt: TGTGCCAGCAAACGGGACAGGATTAAGGAGACCCAGTACTTC
d_call: -; v_call: TRBV7-9; j_call: TRBJ2-5; clone_size: few; cdr3_aa: CASSLAEGAGGTQYF; cdr3_nt: TGTGCCAGCAGCTTAGCGGAAGGGGCCGGAGGGACCCAGTACTTC
d_call: TRBD2; v_call: TRBV4-1; j_call: TRBJ2-1; clone_size: many; cdr3_aa: CASSQVPGLAGREQFF; cdr3_nt: TGCGCCAGCAGCCAAGTTCCGGGACTAGCGGGCCGAGAGCAGTTCTTC
d_call: -; v_call: TRBV29-1; j_call: TRBJ1-2; clone_size: many; cdr3_aa: CSVEHGYTF; cdr3_nt: TGCAGCGTGGAACATGGCTACACCTTC
d_call: -; v_call: TRBV7-3; j_call: TRBJ2-3; clone_size: many; cdr3_aa: CASSLTDSSDTQYF; cdr3_nt: TGTGCCAGCAGCTTAACGGATAGCTCAGATACGCAGTATTTT
d_call: -; v_call: TRBV4-1; j_call: TRBJ2-7; clone_size: once; cdr3_aa: CASSQDWTGPFEQYF; cdr3_nt: TGCGCCAGCAGCCAAGATTGGACCGGACCTTTCGAGCAGTACTTC
d_call: -; v_call: TRBV9; j_call: TRBJ1-3; clone_size: few; cdr3_aa: CASSAGDSGNTIYF; cdr3_nt: TGTGCCAGCAGCGCCGGCGATTCTGGAAACACCATATATTTT